The next 17 T cell receptor beta chains were all read from a single sample in a study of regulatory T cells in long-lasting Graves disease. Arm-PCR with iRepertoire HTBI primers amplified the CDR3 regions for these TCR beta libraries. Via MiXCR, TCRdb re-called the multiplex PCR reads, giving one row per CDR3 protein. The sample holds 350,000 to 450,000 distinct CDR3 sequences; around 20% are singletons and the top ten take 14%. The time point: persistent/refractory GD, antithyroid drugs over 5 years with positive TRAb. The TCR library was prepared using RNA isolated from PBMCs. Sequencing was performed on peripheral blood mononuclear cells (PBMCs), taken when the disease was refractory, from a patient treated with antithyroid drugs. The origin of the receptors is a female donor with Graves disease.

As concerns this clonotype: Just one base apart from a much larger clone, this may be a read error. Since no conserved phenylalanine or tryptophan closes the CDR3, a read error is the likely cause. V usage is TRBV5-1 and J usage is TRBJ2-2; 11 nucleotides line up with TRBD2. Germline V gene sequence: CDR1 SGHRS, CDR2 YFSETQ. This CDR3 comprises 17 residues. Germline trimming cut 4 bases from V and 0 bases from J; bases unmatched to any gene: 5. The CDR3 region has the DNA TGCGCCAGCAGCGGGGGACTAGCGGCGGCGAACACCGGGGAGCTGTTTTCT. It yields the protein CASSGGLAAANTGELFS.

This clonotype has a count of ten or more. The rearrangement uses TRBV7-8 and TRBJ2-5; 13 nucleotides agree with TRBD2. Germline CDR1 reads SGHVS; CDR2 reads FQNEAQ. The CDR3 has 16 residues. V was pared by 5 bases and J by 3 bases, with 6 bases of the junction left unmatched. The CDR3 here is CASSPRGTSGKETQYF. CDR3 nucleotide sequence: TGTGCCAGCAGCCCCAGGGGGACTAGCGGGAAAGAGACCCAGTACTTC.

The CDR3 region is CASREGRGVSYNSPLHF. In DNA form, the CDR3 reads TGTGCCAGCCGAGAGGGGAGAGGGGTATCCTATAATTCACCCCTCCACTTT. This chain joins TRBV19 and TRBJ1-6, with a tentative D call TRBD1 (5 bases). V was clipped by 9 bases and J by 1 base, with 19 bases between them. Per germline, CDR1 LNHDA and CDR2 SQIVND (reference sequence). CDR3 length: 17 residues. Full variable domain (missing parts from reference TRBV19 and TRBJ1-6): DGGITQSPKYLFRKEGQNVTLSCEQNLNHDAMYWYRQDPGQGLRLIYYSQIVNDFQKGDIAEGYSVSREKKESFPLTVTSAQKNPTAFYLCASREGRGVSYNSPLHFGNGTRLTVT.

V gene TRBV2 combines with J gene TRBJ2-3; 7 positions match TRBD2. CDR1 and CDR2 from the germline V gene are SNHLY and FYNNEI. The ends lost 8 bases at V and 6 bases at J; junction bases unmatched: 8. CDR3 length: 13 residues. This CDR3 is CASAIAGEDTQYF. The CDR3 DNA sequence: TGTGCCAGCGCGATTGCGGGGGAGGATACGCAGTATTTT.

This chain uses TRBV12-3 or TRBV12-4 with TRBJ2-2; 9 bases are shared with TRBD1. The CDR3 is 14 amino acids. The trim removed 8 bases at V and 7 bases at J, leaving 8 bases unmatched. The CDR3, as DNA: TGTGCCAGCGACGGGACAGGGTTGGACGGGGAGCTGTTTTTT. Its protein product is CASDGTGLDGELFF.

This clonotype was seen only once. A read error may be the cause here, since a much bigger clone is one base away. It is likely a read error, because the conserved phenylalanine at the end of the CDR3 is missing. The chain links TRBV5-1 to TRBJ2-1, with TRBD1 as a possible D gene (6 bases). Germline CDR1 reads SGHRS; CDR2 reads YFSETQ. Trimming cost V 2 bases and J 4 bases, with 16 bases left between them. CDR3 length equals 16 residues. In DNA, the CDR3 is TGCGCCAGCAGCTTAGGGGGACGACAGGTGTACAATGAGCAGTTCTCC. Translating gives CASSLGGRQVYNEQFS.

Ten or more counts support this clonotype. V is TRBV24-1 and J is TRBJ2-2; 7 bases line up with TRBD2. Germline V CDR1 and CDR2: KGHDR, SFDVKD. The CDR3 sequence is 17 residues long. Germline trimming cut 4 bases from V and 7 bases from J; bases unmatched to any gene: 14. Here the CDR3 DNA reads TGTGCCACCAGTGACCGGGGGAGCGGGATGTTTAGCGGGGAGCTGTTTTTT. Translation gives CATSDRGSGMFSGELFF.

With regard to this clonotype: A much larger clonotype is one base distant, so this may be a read error. The chain is built from TRBV5-1 and TRBJ1-1; D gene uncertain. Germline V gives CDR1 SGHRS, CDR2 YFSETQ. The length of the CDR3 is 18 residues. The CDR3 DNA sequence: TGTGCCAGCAGTCGTCAAGGGTCGTTCCCGGGGAGGAACACTGAAGCTTTCTTT. It codes for CASSRQGSFPGRNTEAFF. Full variable domain (rest looked up from reference TRBV5-1 and TRBJ1-1): KAGVTQTPRYLIKTRGQQVTLSCSPISGHRSVSWYQQTPGQGLQFLFEYFSETQRNKGNFPGRFSGRQFSNSRSEMNVSTLELGDSALYLCASSRQGSFPGRNTEAFFGQGTRLTVV.

Concerning this clonotype itself: A much larger clone lies one base from this, so it may be a read error. The CDR3 region has the DNA TGTGCCGGCAACGTCAGGGGGGCCTACGAGCAGTACTTC. This gives the protein CAGNVRGAYEQYF. The chain employs TRBV6-1 and TRBJ2-7; a possible D gene is TRBD1 (7 bases). The V gene lost 11 bases and the J gene lost 2 bases, with 16 bases spanning the gap. The CDR3 has 13 amino acids. CDR1 MNHNS and CDR2 SASEGT come from the germline V gene.

This clonotype was seen at least ten times. The rearrangement uses TRBV16 and TRBJ1-2; D is uncertain. V lost 0 bases, J lost 0 bases, and 17 bases lay in between. The V gene's germline CDR1 is KGHSY and CDR2 FQNENV. This CDR3 region has 18 residues. CDR3 amino acids: CASSQSSVRTGPNYGYTF. In nucleotides, the CDR3 is TGTGCCAGCAGCCAATCTAGTGTCCGGACGGGTCCTAACTATGGCTACACCTTC.

The chain joins TRBV3-1 to TRBJ1-1; the D gene is possibly TRBD1 (5 bases). CDR1 is LGHDT and CDR2 is YNNKEL in the germline V gene (reference sequence). The V end lost 4 bases, the J end lost 2 bases, and 11 bases lay between the germline ends. The CDR3 is 14 residues long. In DNA, the CDR3 is TGTGCCAGCAGCCGGCTCGGGGGTAACACTGAAGCTTTCTTT. Protein sequence: CASSRLGGNTEAFF. The whole variable domain, filled in from reference TRBV3-1 and TRBJ1-1, reads DTAVSQTPKYLVTQMGNDKSIKCEQNLGHDTMYWYKQDSKKFLKIMFSYNNKELIINETVPNRFSPKSPDKAHLNLHINSLELGDSAVYFCASSRLGGNTEAFFGQGTRLTVV.

The chain is built from TRBV19 and TRBJ1-2, with 10 bases lining up with TRBD1. Germline-derived CDR1 and CDR2 are LNHDA and SQIVND (reference sequence). The V and J ends lost 6 bases and 0 bases, in that order; junction bases with no gene match: 4. This CDR3 is built from 15 residues. CDR3 sequence reads: CASRTGGTTNYGYTF. CDR3 sequence (DNA): TGTGCCAGTAGGACAGGGGGCACCACTAACTATGGCTACACCTTC.

The table lists this clonotype with a few counts. This chain joins TRBV20-1 and TRBJ2-6; D ambiguous. The CDR3 runs 15 residues. In germline, CDR1 is DFQATT, CDR2 SNEGSKA (reference sequence). The germline V and J ends were trimmed by 0 bases and 4 bases, with 10 bases remaining between them. CDR3 bases: TGCAGTGCTAGAGATATTTACCCCGGGGCCAACGTCCTGACTTTC. It encodes CSARDIYPGANVLTF.

With respect to this clonotype: This may stem from a read error, because a much larger clone lies one nucleotide away. The chain joins TRBV6-2 or TRBV6-3 to TRBJ2-4, with 12 bases lining up with TRBD2. Per germline, CDR1 MNHEY and CDR2 SVGEGT. This CDR3 comprises 18 residues. The DNA of the CDR3 is TGTGCCAGCAATCCCGGGACTAGCGGGCGTCTAGCCAAAAACACTCAGTACTTC. Translating gives CASNPGTSGRLAKNTQYF.

This clonotype was recorded at least ten times. The genes are TRBV11-1 and TRBJ2-5; the match to TRBD2 covers 11 bases. V lost 3 bases, J lost 1 base, and 4 bases stayed unmatched. Germline V gene lookup returns CDR1 SGHAT and CDR2 FQDESV (reference sequence). This CDR3 contains 16 residues. The CDR3 loop reads CASSFTGLAAQETQYF. The CDR3 coding sequence is TGTGCCAGCAGCTTTACGGGACTAGCGGCCCAAGAGACCCAGTACTTC.

This sequence joins TRBV29-1 and TRBJ2-5; D may be TRBD1 (5 bases). Trimming took off 2 bases at V and 3 bases at J, with 10 bases between the two ends. Germline assignment: CDR1 SQVTM and CDR2 ANQGSEA. The CDR3 has 13 residues. The CDR3 DNA reads as TGCAGCGTTGAACTTCCAGGGAAAGAGACCCAGTACTTC. It is translated as CSVELPGKETQYF.

In regard to this clonotype: A much more abundant neighbour one base away suggests this may be a read error. This chain links TRBV27 with TRBJ1-1; D might be TRBD1 (5 bases). Trimming cost V 5 bases and J 1 base, with 11 bases left between them. Germline V gene lookup returns CDR1 MNHEY and CDR2 SMNVEV (reference sequence). This CDR3 spans 14 amino acids. The CDR3 coding sequence is TGTGCCAGCAGTCTTCGACAGCAGAACACTGAAGCTTTCTTT. It yields the protein CASSLRQQNTEAFF.